These T cell receptor beta chains were read from a single sample in a study of tissue T cells after allogeneic stem cell transplantation. Only in-frame clones appear in the TCRdb table, and some are missing; sequencing was by immunoSEQ multiplex PCR. There are under 50,000 clones in the sample; about nine tenths occur only once, and under 4% lies in the top ten. The sequences come from blood, collected before transplantation. The receptors were sampled from a woman aged 40-69 years who later had graft-versus-host disease after an allogeneic stem cell transplant. Each CDR3 is given with its conserved first and last residue. A D gene is named only where the DNA matches it firmly. The size field is filled for only some rows; it gives once, few, many or a size class.

clone size,V gene,CDR3 length,J gene,D gene,CDR3 protein,CDR3 DNA
-,TRBV2,11,TRBJ2-7,-,CASRSSAEQYF,TGTGCCAGCAGATCTAGCGCCGAGCAGTACTTC
-,TRBV7-3,15,TRBJ2-1,TRBD2,CASSLSSVAGVEQFF,TGTGCCAGCAGCTTAAGCTCCGTGGCGGGAGTCGAGCAGTTCTTC
-,TRBV7-2,18,TRBJ2-4,TRBD1,CASSFIAYRGTIKNIQYF,TGTGCCAGCAGCTTCATAGCGTACAGGGGGACGATCAAAAACATTCAGTACTTC
once,TRBV5-1,14,TRBJ2-1,-,CARGGPGSYNEQFF,TGCGCCAGGGGGGGACCGGGCTCCTACAATGAGCAGTTCTTC
-,TRBV24-1,13,TRBJ2-5,-,CATSDSDGETQYF,TGTGCCACCAGTGATTCGGACGGGGAGACCCAGTACTTC
once,TRBV18,13,TRBJ2-3,-,CASSPRGTDTQYF,TGTGCCAGCTCGCCCAGGGGAACAGATACGCAGTATTTT
-,TRBV5-4,14,TRBJ2-2,-,CASSLGLAPGELFF,TGTGCCAGCAGCTTAGGCCTAGCCCCCGGGGAGCTGTTTTTT
-,TRBV13,14,TRBJ1-4,-,CASSLGATNEKLFF,TGTGCCAGCAGCTTAGGAGCAACTAATGAAAAACTGTTTTTT
-,TRBV29-1,13,TRBJ2-6,-,CSVAASGANVLTF,TGCAGCGTTGCGGCATCTGGGGCCAACGTCCTGACTTTC
-,TRBV3-1/TRBV3-2,12,TRBJ2-7,-,CASAQWGYEQYF,TGTGCCAGCGCCCAGTGGGGGTACGAGCAGTACTTC
-,TRBV29-1,14,TRBJ1-4,-,CSVGGGPVGEKLFF,TGCAGCGTTGGGGGGGGACCCGTCGGAGAAAAACTGTTTTTT
-,TRBV24-1,15,TRBJ2-2,TRBD1,CATSDHDRGTGELFF,TGTGCCACCAGTGATCACGACAGGGGCACCGGGGAGCTGTTTTTT
-,TRBV29-1,14,TRBJ2-7,-,CSVTGYPTTEEQYF,TGCAGCGTTACCGGTTACCCTACGACGGAGGAGCAGTACTTC
-,TRBV2,13,TRBJ1-3,TRBD1,CASRGDRVNTIYF,TGTGCCAGCAGAGGCGACAGGGTAAACACCATATATTTT
once,TRBV28,14,TRBJ2-7,-,CASKERSYSYEQYF,TGTGCCAGCAAGGAGAGGTCCTACTCCTACGAGCAGTACTTC
-,TRBV19,15,TRBJ2-1,TRBD2,CASSSIAGSANEQFF,TGTGCCAGTAGTTCCATAGCGGGATCGGCCAATGAGCAGTTCTTC
-,TRBV5-1,14,TRBJ1-4,-,CASSLGRGNEKLFF,TGCGCCAGCAGCTTGGGACGGGGGAATGAAAAACTGTTTTTT
-,TRBV3-1/TRBV3-2,13,TRBJ1-2,-,CASSPQGYYGYTF,TGTGCCAGCAGCCCGCAGGGGTACTATGGCTACACCTTC
-,TRBV7-2,16,TRBJ2-1,TRBD2,CASSLATSRYYNEQFF,TGTGCCAGCAGCTTAGCGACTAGCAGATACTACAATGAGCAGTTCTTC
few,TRBV19,16,TRBJ1-3,-,CASNDPGTISGNTIYF,TGTGCCAGTAATGATCCCGGGACAATCTCTGGAAACACCATATATTTT
-,TRBV25-1,16,TRBJ2-3,TRBD2,CASSEWVSGSSDTQYF,TGTGCCAGCAGTGAATGGGTTAGCGGGAGCTCAGATACGCAGTATTTT
-,TRBV7-3,19,TRBJ1-2,-,CASSLMRGVMGVLFYGYTF,TGTGCCAGCAGCTTAATGCGTGGAGTGATGGGGGTGCTTTTCTATGGCTACACCTTC
few,TRBV2,15,TRBJ1-5,-,CATTGERLGNQPQHF,TGTGCCACCACGGGGGAGCGTTTGGGCAATCAGCCCCAGCATTTT
-,TRBV19,12,TRBJ2-7,-,CASSIGGYEQYF,TGTGCCAGTAGTATTGGCGGTTACGAGCAGTACTTC
once,TRBV28,14,TRBJ1-3,-,CASSFRAPGNTIYF,TGTGCCAGCAGTTTTCGGGCACCTGGAAACACCATATATTTT
-,TRBV5-6,14,TRBJ2-1,-,CASSLSGPVNEQFF,TGTGCCAGCAGCTTGTCAGGGCCGGTGAATGAGCAGTTCTTC
-,TRBV27,12,TRBJ2-1,TRBD1,CASRSSGTGMFF,TGTGCCAGCCGATCGTCGGGGACAGGTATGTTCTTC
-,TRBV28,15,TRBJ2-4,-,CASSLGGTQGNIQYF,TGTGCCAGCAGTTTAGGGGGAACACAGGGAAACATTCAGTACTTC
-,TRBV7-9,16,TRBJ2-3,TRBD2,CASSGFGGRSTDTQYF,TGTGCCAGCAGCGGCTTTGGCGGGAGGAGCACAGATACGCAGTATTTT
once,TRBV9,13,TRBJ2-1,TRBD2,CASSDLAANEQFF,TGTGCCAGCAGCGACCTAGCGGCCAATGAGCAGTTCTTC
-,TRBV7-2,16,TRBJ2-3,-,CASSLGAGLSTDTQYF,TGTGCCAGCAGCTTAGGGGCGGGCCTAAGCACAGATACGCAGTATTTT
once,TRBV9,13,TRBJ2-5,-,CASSVDLTETQYF,TGTGCCAGCAGCGTAGATCTCACGGAGACCCAGTACTTC
-,TRBV5-1,15,TRBJ2-1,-,CASSWGTYTNNEQFF,TGCGCCAGCAGCTGGGGAACCTACACGAACAATGAGCAGTTCTTC
-,TRBV30,15,TRBJ1-6,-,CAWSPITGLNSPLHF,TGTGCCTGGAGCCCGATCACGGGACTTAATTCACCCCTCCACTTT
-,TRBV3-1/TRBV3-2,11,TRBJ2-2,-,CASSQAGELFF,TGTGCCAGCAGCCAAGCCGGGGAGCTGTTTTTT
-,TRBV27,16,TRBJ1-1,-,CASGTTMGNEDTEAFF,TGTGCCAGCGGTACCACCATGGGGAATGAGGACACTGAAGCTTTCTTT
-,TRBV3-1/TRBV3-2,14,TRBJ1-1,TRBD1,CASSRGTGGGEAFF,TGTGCCAGCAGCCGGGGGACAGGGGGCGGTGAAGCTTTCTTT
once,TRBV11-2,15,TRBJ2-3,TRBD2,CASSLLGRPTDTQYF,TGTGCCAGCAGCCTCCTCGGGAGGCCCACAGATACGCAGTATTTT
-,TRBV27,14,TRBJ1-6,TRBD1,CASSFDRDYSPLHF,TGTGCCAGCAGTTTTGACAGGGATTATTCACCCCTCCACTTT
once,TRBV7-2,14,TRBJ2-2,-,CASSLASITGELFF,TGTGCCAGCAGCTTAGCTAGCATCACCGGGGAGCTGTTTTTT
-,TRBV4-1,14,TRBJ1-1,-,CASSQQGLGTEAFF,TGCGCCAGCAGCCAACAGGGACTCGGCACTGAAGCTTTCTTT
once,TRBV5-1,13,TRBJ2-1,TRBD1,CASSIQGNNEQFF,TGCGCCAGCAGCATACAGGGGAACAATGAGCAGTTCTTC
-,TRBV4-3,15,TRBJ2-5,TRBD2,CASSPTSGSGETQYF,TGCGCCAGCAGCCCAACTAGCGGGAGTGGGGAGACCCAGTACTTC
-,TRBV6-2/TRBV6-3,15,TRBJ2-3,TRBD2,CASSKTSGRADTQYF,TGTGCCAGCAGCAAGACTAGCGGGAGGGCGGATACGCAGTATTTT
-,TRBV27,13,TRBJ1-2,-,CASSSRALLGYTF,TGTGCCAGCAGTTCCAGGGCCCTCTTAGGCTACACCTTC
-,TRBV4-1,15,TRBJ2-1,TRBD2,CASSQYGLDQNEQFF,TGCGCCAGCAGCCAATACGGACTAGACCAGAATGAGCAGTTCTTC
once,TRBV5-4,13,TRBJ1-5,-,CASSLDRGQPQHF,TGTGCCAGCAGCTTGGATCGGGGGCAGCCCCAGCATTTT
-,TRBV2,12,TRBJ1-1,-,CASSERRWEAFF,TGTGCCAGCAGTGAACGGCGGTGGGAAGCTTTCTTT
few,TRBV2,14,TRBJ1-6,-,CASSEMGNNSPLHF,TGTGCCAGCAGTGAAATGGGGAATAATTCACCCCTCCACTTT
-,TRBV6-4,18,TRBJ2-3,TRBD2,CASSDSSPSGAHTDTQYF,TGTGCCAGCAGTGACTCGTCTCCTAGCGGAGCTCACACAGATACGCAGTATTTT
once,TRBV7-2,16,TRBJ2-1,TRBD2,CASSLVGGGTYNEQFF,TGTGCCAGCAGCTTAGTTGGGGGGGGAACCTACAATGAGCAGTTCTTC
-,TRBV5-1,16,TRBJ1-3,TRBD1,CASSLQGLSSGNTIYF,TGCGCCAGCAGCTTACAGGGGCTCTCTTCTGGAAACACCATATATTTT
-,TRBV11-2,14,TRBJ2-3,TRBD2,CASSSSGSTDTQYF,TGTGCCAGCAGCAGTAGCGGGAGCACAGATACGCAGTATTTT
-,TRBV29-1,14,TRBJ2-7,-,CSGFVGGGHYEQYF,TGCAGCGGATTCGTGGGGGGGGGACACTACGAGCAGTACTTC